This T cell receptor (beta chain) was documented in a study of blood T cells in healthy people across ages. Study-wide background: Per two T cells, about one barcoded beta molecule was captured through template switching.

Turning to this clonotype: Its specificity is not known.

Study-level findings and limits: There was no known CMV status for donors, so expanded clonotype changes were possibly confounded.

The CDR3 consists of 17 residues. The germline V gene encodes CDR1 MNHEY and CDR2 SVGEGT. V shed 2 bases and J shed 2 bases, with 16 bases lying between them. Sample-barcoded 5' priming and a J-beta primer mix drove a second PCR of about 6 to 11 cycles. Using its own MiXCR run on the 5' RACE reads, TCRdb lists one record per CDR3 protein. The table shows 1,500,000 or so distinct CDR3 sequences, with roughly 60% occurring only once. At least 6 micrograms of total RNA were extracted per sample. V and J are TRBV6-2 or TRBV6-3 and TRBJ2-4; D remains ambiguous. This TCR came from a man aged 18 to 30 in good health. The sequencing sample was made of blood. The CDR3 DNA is TGTGCCAGCAGTTACGGTGCCGGCCCCGTGTCCAAAAACATTCAGTACTTC. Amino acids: CASSYGAGPVSKNIQYF.